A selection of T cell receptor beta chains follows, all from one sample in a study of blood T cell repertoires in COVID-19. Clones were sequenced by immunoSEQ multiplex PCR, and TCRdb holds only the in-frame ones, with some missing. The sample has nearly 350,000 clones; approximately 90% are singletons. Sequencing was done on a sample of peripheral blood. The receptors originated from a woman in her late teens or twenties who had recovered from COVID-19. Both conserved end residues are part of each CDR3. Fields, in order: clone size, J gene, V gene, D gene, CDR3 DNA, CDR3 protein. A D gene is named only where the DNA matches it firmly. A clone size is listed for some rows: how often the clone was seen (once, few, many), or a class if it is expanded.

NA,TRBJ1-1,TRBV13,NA,TGTGCCAGCAGCATAAGCGGGACAACCACTGAAGCTTTCTTT,CASSISGTTTEAFF
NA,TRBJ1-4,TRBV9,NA,TGTGCCAGCAGATCCTTAAGCGGGAGACAGAACGCAACTAATGAAAAACTGTTTTTT,CASRSLSGRQNATNEKLFF
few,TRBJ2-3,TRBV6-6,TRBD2,TGTGCCAGCAGGAGAGGGAGGGCATCTAGTACAGATACGCAGTATTTT,CASRRGRASSTDTQYF
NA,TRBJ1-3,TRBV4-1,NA,TGCGCCAGCAGCCAAGAAGGCGTTGCGACTACTGGAAACACCATATATTTT,CASSQEGVATTGNTIYF
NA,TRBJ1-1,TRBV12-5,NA,TGTGCTAGTGGTTTGGTACGGCGGGACGTCACTGAAGCTTTCTTT,CASGLVRRDVTEAFF
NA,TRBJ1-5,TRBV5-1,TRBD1,TGCGCCAGCAGCCCCCGGACAGGGCCGGGTCAGCCCCAGCATTTT,CASSPRTGPGQPQHF
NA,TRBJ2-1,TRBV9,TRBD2,TGTGCCAGCAGCGCACCTAGCGGGAGGGCCTACAATGAGCAGTTCTTC,CASSAPSGRAYNEQFF
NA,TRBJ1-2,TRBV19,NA,TGTGCCAGTAGTATAGCCAGGGGCTATGGCTACACCTTC,CASSIARGYGYTF
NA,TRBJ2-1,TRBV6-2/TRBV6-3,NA,TGTGCCAGCAGTCCCCGGGACAATGAGCAGTTCTTC,CASSPRDNEQFF
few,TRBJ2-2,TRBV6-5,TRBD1,TGTGCCAGCAGCCGGGACAGGGGAGGTGACGGGGAGCTGTTTTTT,CASSRDRGGDGELFF
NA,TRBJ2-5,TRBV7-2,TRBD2,TGTGCCAGCAGCCCCCCGGTTAGGTCTAGCGGGAGTGGAGAGACCCAGTACTTC,CASSPPVRSSGSGETQYF
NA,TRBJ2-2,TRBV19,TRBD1,TGTGCCAGTAGTTCCATGGGGACAGGGGGCACCGGGGAGCTGTTTTTT,CASSSMGTGGTGELFF
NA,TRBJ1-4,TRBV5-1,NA,TGCGCCAGCAGTTGGCAGGGTGTCGAAAAACTGTTTTTT,CASSWQGVEKLFF
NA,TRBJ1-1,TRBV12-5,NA,TGTGCTAGTGGTTTGGAGGCCCTGGGGACTGTGAACACTGAAGCTTTCTTT,CASGLEALGTVNTEAFF
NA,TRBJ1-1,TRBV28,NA,TGTGCCAGCAGTCCTTCAAACCAGGGCACTGAAGCTTTCTTT,CASSPSNQGTEAFF
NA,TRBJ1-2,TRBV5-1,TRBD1,TGCGCCAGCAGCCCCGACGTGGACAGGGTTGGCTACACCTTC,CASSPDVDRVGYTF
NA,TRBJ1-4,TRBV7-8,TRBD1,TGTGCCAGCGGGGTCCCCGGGACAGGGAATGAAAAACTGTTTTTT,CASGVPGTGNEKLFF
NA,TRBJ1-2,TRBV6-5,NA,TGTGCCAGCAGTTACAGCAGGGCCTATGGCTACACCTTC,CASSYSRAYGYTF
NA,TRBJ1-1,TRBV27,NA,TGTGCCAGCAGCGAAACCGCTGACTGGGAGTCAATGAACACTGAAGCTTTCTTT,CASSETADWESMNTEAFF
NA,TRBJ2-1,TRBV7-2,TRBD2,TGTGCCAGCAGCCCGGGACTAGCGGGAGCTGAGGAGCAGTTCTTC,CASSPGLAGAEEQFF
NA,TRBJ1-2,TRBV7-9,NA,TGTGCCAGCAGCCCGTCAGGGCTCCCCCATGGCTACACCTTC,CASSPSGLPHGYTF
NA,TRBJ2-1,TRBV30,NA,TGTGCCTGGAGTGTACAGAGGGTGCAGTTCTTC,CAWSVQRVQFF
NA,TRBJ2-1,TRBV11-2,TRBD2,TGTGCCAGCAGCGGGCTAGCGGGAGTTTCGAGCAATGAGCAGTTCTTC,CASSGLAGVSSNEQFF
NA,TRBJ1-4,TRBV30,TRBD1,TGTGCCTGGAGCCGGGACAGCCATGAAAAACTGTTTTTT,CAWSRDSHEKLFF
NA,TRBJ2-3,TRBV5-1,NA,TGCGCCAGCAGCCACATTTCCCAGGGGAATATTGCAGATACGCAGTATTTT,CASSHISQGNIADTQYF
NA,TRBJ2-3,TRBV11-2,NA,TGTGCCAGCAGCTTAGATCTTTATGCGGGAGATACGCAGTATTTT,CASSLDLYAGDTQYF
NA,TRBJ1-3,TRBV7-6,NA,TGTGCCAGCAGCCACATTAGGGGTGGCGGAAACACCATATATTTT,CASSHIRGGGNTIYF
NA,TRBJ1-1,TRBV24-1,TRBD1,TGTGCCACCAGTGGCTTGGACAGGGATGGTTTGGTGACTGAAGCTTTCTTT,CATSGLDRDGLVTEAFF
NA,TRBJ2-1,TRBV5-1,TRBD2,TGCGCCAGCAGCGAGGGACTAGCCCTCAATGAGCAGTTCTTC,CASSEGLALNEQFF
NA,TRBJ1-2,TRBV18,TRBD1,TGTGCCAGCTCACCAAGGACAGGGTTGGTTGGCTACACCTTC,CASSPRTGLVGYTF
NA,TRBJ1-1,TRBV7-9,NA,TGTGCCAGCAGCTTAGGGGCACCACTAAGGGGCATGAACACTGAAGCTTTCTTT,CASSLGAPLRGMNTEAFF
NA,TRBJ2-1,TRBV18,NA,TGTGCCAGCTCACCACTGCGGGGGCCAGACAATGAGCAGTTCTTC,CASSPLRGPDNEQFF
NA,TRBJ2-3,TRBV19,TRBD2,TGTGCCAGTAGAGGCAGCAAACTAGCGGGAGCCGCAGATACGCAGTATTTT,CASRGSKLAGAADTQYF
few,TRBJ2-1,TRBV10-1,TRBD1,TGCGCCAGCAGGAAGGACAGGAATGAGCAGTTCTTC,CASRKDRNEQFF
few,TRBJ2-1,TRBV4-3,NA,TGCGCCAGCAGCCAAGATGGCGGAGCCGCTCCCTACAATGAGCAGTTCTTC,CASSQDGGAAPYNEQFF
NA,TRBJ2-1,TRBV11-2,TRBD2,TGTGCCAGCAGCGAAGCGGGACGTAGCTCCTACAATGAGCAGTTCTTC,CASSEAGRSSYNEQFF
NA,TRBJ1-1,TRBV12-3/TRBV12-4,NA,TGTGCCAGCACGACAGTCCCCCACACTGAAGCTTTCTTT,CASTTVPHTEAFF
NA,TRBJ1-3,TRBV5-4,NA,TGTGCCAGCGCCGGGAGGGGCGGAAACACCATATATTTT,CASAGRGGNTIYF
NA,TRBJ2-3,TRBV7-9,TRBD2,TGTGCCAGCAGCTTAAGAGCATTGGGCGGGAGACGGGCAGATACGCAGTATTTT,CASSLRALGGRRADTQYF
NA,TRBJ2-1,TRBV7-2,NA,TGTGCCAGCAGCTTAGAGATAGCTTTGTACAATGAGCAGTTCTTC,CASSLEIALYNEQFF
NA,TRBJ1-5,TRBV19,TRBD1,TGTGCCAGTAGTATAAGGGACTGGGACAGGGGACATAGCAATCAGCCCCAGCATTTT,CASSIRDWDRGHSNQPQHF
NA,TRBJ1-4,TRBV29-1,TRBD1,TGCAGCGGTAAATTACAGGGGTCTAATGAAAAACTGTTTTTT,CSGKLQGSNEKLFF
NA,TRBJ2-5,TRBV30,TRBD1,TGTGCCTGGAGTGTTGGACAGGCGGAGACCCAGTACTTC,CAWSVGQAETQYF
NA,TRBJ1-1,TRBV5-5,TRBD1,TGTGCCAGCAGCGCAACAGGGGCATTGAACACTGAAGCTTTCTTT,CASSATGALNTEAFF
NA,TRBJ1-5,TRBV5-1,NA,TGCGCCAGCAGCGAAACGGGGGGCAGCAATCAGCCCCAGCATTTT,CASSETGGSNQPQHF
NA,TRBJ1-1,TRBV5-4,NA,TGTGCCAGCAGCTTGGAAGGGGCCCCTGGCACTGAAGCTTTCTTT,CASSLEGAPGTEAFF
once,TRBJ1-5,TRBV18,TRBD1,TGTGCCAGCGAGGACAGGAGTAGCAATCAGCCCCAGCATTTT,CASEDRSSNQPQHF
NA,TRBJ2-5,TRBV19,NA,TGTGCCAGTAGTATAGGTCCCGAAGAGACCCAGTACTTC,CASSIGPEETQYF